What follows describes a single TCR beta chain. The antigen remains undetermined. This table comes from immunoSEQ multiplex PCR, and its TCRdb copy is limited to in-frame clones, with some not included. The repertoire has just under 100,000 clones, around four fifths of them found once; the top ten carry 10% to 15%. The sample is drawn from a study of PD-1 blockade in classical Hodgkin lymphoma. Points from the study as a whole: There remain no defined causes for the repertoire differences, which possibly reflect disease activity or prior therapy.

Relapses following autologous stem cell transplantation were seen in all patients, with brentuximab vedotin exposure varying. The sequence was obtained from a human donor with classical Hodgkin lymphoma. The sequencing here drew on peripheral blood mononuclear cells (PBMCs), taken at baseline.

The CDR3 is CASSYRFSYNEQFF. The CDR3 DNA follows: TGTGCCAGCAGTTATAGGTTCTCCTACAATGAGCAGTTCTTC. This sequence joins TRBV7-8 and TRBJ2-1; D gene unclear. CDR1 SGHVS and CDR2 FQNEAQ come from the germline V gene. The germline V and J ends were trimmed by 6 bases and 0 bases, with 9 bases remaining between them. This CDR3 is 14 amino acids long.